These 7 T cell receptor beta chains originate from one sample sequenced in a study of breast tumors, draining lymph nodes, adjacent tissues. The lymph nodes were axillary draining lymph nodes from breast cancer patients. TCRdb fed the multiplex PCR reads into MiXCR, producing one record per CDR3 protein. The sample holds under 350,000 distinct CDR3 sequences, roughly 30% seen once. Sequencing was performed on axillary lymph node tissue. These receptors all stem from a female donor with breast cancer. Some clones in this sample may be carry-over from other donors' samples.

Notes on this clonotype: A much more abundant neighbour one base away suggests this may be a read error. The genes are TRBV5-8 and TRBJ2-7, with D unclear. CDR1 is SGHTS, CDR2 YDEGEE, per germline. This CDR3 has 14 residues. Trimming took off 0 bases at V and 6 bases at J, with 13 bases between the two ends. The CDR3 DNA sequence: TGTGCCAGCAGCTTGGTGGGCGCGGTGCGCGAGCAGTACTTC. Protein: CASSLVGAVREQYF. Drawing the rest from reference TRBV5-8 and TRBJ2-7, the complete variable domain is EAGVTQSPTHLIKTRGQQATLRCSPISGHTSVYWYQQALGLGLQFLLWYDEGEERNRGNFPPRFSGRQFPNYSSELNVNALELEDSALYLCASSLVGAVREQYFGPGTRLTVT.

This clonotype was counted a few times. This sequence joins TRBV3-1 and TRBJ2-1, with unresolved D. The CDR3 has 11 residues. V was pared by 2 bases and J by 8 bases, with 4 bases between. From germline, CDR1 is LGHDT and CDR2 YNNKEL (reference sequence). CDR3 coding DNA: TGTGCCAGCAGCCAAATGGATGAGCAGTTCTTC. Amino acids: CASSQMDEQFF.

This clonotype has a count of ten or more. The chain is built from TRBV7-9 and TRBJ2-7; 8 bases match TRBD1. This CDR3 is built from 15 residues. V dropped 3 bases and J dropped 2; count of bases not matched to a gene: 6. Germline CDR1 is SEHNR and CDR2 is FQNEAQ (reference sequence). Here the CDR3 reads CASSLLWTGTYEQYF. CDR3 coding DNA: TGTGCCAGCAGCTTGTTATGGACAGGGACCTACGAGCAGTACTTC.

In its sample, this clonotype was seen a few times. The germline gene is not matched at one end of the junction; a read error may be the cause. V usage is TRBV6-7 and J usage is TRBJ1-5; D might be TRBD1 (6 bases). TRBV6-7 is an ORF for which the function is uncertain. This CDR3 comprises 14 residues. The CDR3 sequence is CASSHSGGVRPQHF. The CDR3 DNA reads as TGTGCCAGCAGTCACTCGGGGGGCGTAAGGCCCCAGCATTTT.

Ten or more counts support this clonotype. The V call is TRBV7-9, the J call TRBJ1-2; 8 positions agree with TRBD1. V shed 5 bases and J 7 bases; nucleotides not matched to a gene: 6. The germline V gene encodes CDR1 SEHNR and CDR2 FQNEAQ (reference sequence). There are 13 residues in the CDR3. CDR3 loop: CASSADRAVGYTF. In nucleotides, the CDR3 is TGTGCCAGCAGCGCGGACAGGGCGGTTGGCTACACCTTC.

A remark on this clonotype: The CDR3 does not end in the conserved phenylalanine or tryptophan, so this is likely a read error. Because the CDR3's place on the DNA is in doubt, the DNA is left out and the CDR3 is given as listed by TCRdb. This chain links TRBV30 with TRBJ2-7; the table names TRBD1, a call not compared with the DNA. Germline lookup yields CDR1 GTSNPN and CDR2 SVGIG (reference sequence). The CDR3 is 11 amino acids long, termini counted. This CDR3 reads CAWTLGYEQCL.

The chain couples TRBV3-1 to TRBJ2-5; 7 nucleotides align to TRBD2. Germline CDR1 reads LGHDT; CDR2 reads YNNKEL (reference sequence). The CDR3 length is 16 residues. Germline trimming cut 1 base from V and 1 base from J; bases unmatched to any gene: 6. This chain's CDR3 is CASSQAGTNLQETQYF. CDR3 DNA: TGTGCCAGCAGCCAAGCGGGGACTAACCTCCAAGAGACCCAGTACTTC.